The 13 T cell receptor beta chains listed next were all sequenced from one sample in a study of T cell repertoires in cytomegalovirus infection. TCRdb reprocessed the reads via MiXCR and lists one record per CDR3 protein. The data show about 190,000 distinct CDR3 sequences, 8% to 10% seen once. Sequences were obtained from PBMCs. These receptors all come from a human donor in good health (CMV status not recorded). Some clones in this sample may be carry-over from other donors' samples.

At least ten counts were recorded for this clonotype. V gene TRBV12-3 or TRBV12-4 combines with J gene TRBJ2-1; 10 bases match TRBD2. With 3 bases clipped from V and 10 bases from J, the junction kept 12 bases outside the gene matches. This CDR3 spans 16 amino acids. As DNA, the CDR3 is TGTGCCAGCAGTTTTCTGGGGCTAGCGGGAGTTAGGGAGCAGTTCTTC. This codes for CASSFLGLAGVREQFF.

This clonotype was detected ten times or more. This chain uses TRBV20-1 with TRBJ2-7; D remains ambiguous. V lost 3 bases and J 1 base, leaving 10 bases between the germline ends. The CDR3 length is 13 residues. Germline V lookup: CDR1 DFQATT, CDR2 SNEGSKA (reference sequence). The chain's CDR3 is CSASVGFSYEQYF. The DNA of the CDR3 is TGCAGTGCTAGTGTGGGATTTTCCTACGAGCAGTACTTC.

This clonotype was picked up many times. The J gene is TRBJ2-6, the V gene TRBV7-8, with 8 bases fitting TRBD1. V was pared by 2 bases and J by 2 bases, with 17 bases of the junction left unmatched. This CDR3 spans 21 amino acids. Germline loops: CDR1 SGHVS, CDR2 FQNEAQ. CDR3 in amino acids: CASSLPISTGASLAGANVLTF. The CDR3 DNA is TGTGCCAGCAGCTTACCCATCTCGACAGGGGCCTCTTTAGCTGGGGCCAACGTCCTGACTTTC.

This clonotype was seen a handful of times. The chain is built from TRBV14 and TRBJ1-1; the D is unclear. Germline V gives CDR1 SGHDN, CDR2 FVKESK. Trimming took off 4 bases at V and 6 bases at J, with 12 bases between the two ends. The length of the CDR3 is 13 residues. The CDR3 nucleotides read TGTGCCAGCAGCCGGGGTAGGCTGGCTGAAGCTTTCTTT. It codes for CASSRGRLAEAFF.

This clonotype came up many times. V and J are TRBV28 and TRBJ2-2, with D tentatively TRBD1 (6 bases). Germline loops: CDR1 MDHEN, CDR2 SYDVKM. The ends were cut back, 5 bases at V and 5 bases at J, with 12 bases in the middle. The CDR3 length is 14 residues. CDR3 coding DNA: TGTGCCAGCAGTGTGACCACAGGGACCGGGGAGCTGTTTTTT. Amino acids: CASSVTTGTGELFF.

The rearrangement links TRBV20-1 to TRBJ2-7; no clear D. The V gene's germline CDR1 is DFQATT and CDR2 SNEGSKA (reference sequence). V was shortened by 5 bases and J by 4 bases, with 9 bases between the two germline ends. This CDR3 comprises 11 residues. The CDR3 sequence: CSAPSNYEQYF. DNA of the CDR3: TGCAGTGCTCCAAGCAATTACGAGCAGTACTTC.

The chain couples TRBV28 to TRBJ2-5; 11 bases fit TRBD2. The CDR3 covers 15 residues. Germline loops: CDR1 MDHEN, CDR2 SYDVKM. V shed 4 bases, J shed 4 bases, and the junction held 5 bases outside the gene matches. The CDR3 DNA follows: TGTGCCAGCAGTTCCCGACTAGCGGGGTTAGAGACCCAGTACTTC. Its translation: CASSSRLAGLETQYF.

V and J are TRBV9 and TRBJ1-1; tentative D call: TRBD1 (5 bases). V lost 0 bases, J lost 3 bases, and 6 bases lay in between. Germline CDR1 is SGDLS and CDR2 is YYNGEE. The CDR3 is 13 residues long. The CDR3 DNA reads TGTGCCAGCAGCGTAGCGGGACACACTGAAGCTTTCTTT. As protein: CASSVAGHTEAFF.

This clonotype occurred many times. The chain recombines TRBV7-2 with TRBJ2-3; 10 bases are shared with TRBD2. The CDR3 sequence is 16 residues long. Trimming took 2 bases from V and 1 from J; bases not matched to a gene: 3. Germline V CDR1 and CDR2: SGHTA, FQGNSA. CDR3 DNA sequence: TGTGCCAGCAGCTTAATTGGGACTAGCGGCACAGATACGCAGTATTTT. The encoded protein is CASSLIGTSGTDTQYF.

This clonotype was observed many times. In DNA form, the CDR3 reads TGCGCCAGCAGCTATGACAGCGGGCCCTATGAGCAGTTCTTC. This codes for CASSYDSGPYEQFF. The gene calls are TRBV4-3 and TRBJ2-1; possible D gene TRBD2, 6 bases. Trimming took off 5 bases at V and 8 bases at J, with 16 bases between the two ends. Germline CDR1 reads LGHNA; CDR2 reads YSLEER. The CDR3 extends over 14 amino acids.

This clonotype was seen repeatedly, ten times or more. V gene TRBV11-2 combines with J gene TRBJ2-7; tentatively, D is TRBD1 (5 bases). The CDR3 has 14 amino acids. V shed 1 base and J shed 1 base, with 8 bases lying between them. Germline CDR1 is SGHAT and CDR2 is FQNNGV. CDR3 in amino acids: CASSLADISYEQYF. The CDR3 DNA follows: TGTGCCAGCAGCTTAGCGGACATATCCTACGAGCAGTACTTC.

This clonotype was seen repeatedly, ten times or more. The genes are TRBV7-8 and TRBJ1-2, with D hard to call. V lost 5 bases and J 2 bases, leaving 12 bases between the germline ends. CDR3 length: 14 residues. The germline CDR1 and CDR2 sequences are SGHVS and FQNEAQ. The CDR3 here is CASSPNTGNYGYTF. As DNA, the CDR3 is TGTGCCAGCAGCCCAAACACCGGGAACTATGGCTACACCTTC.

This clonotype was detected many times. This chain joins TRBV6-5 and TRBJ1-1; the D is unclear. The CDR3 length is 13 residues. The germline V gene has CDR1 MNHEY and CDR2 SVGAGI. Trimming left V 5 bases short and J 1 base short, with 8 bases between. The CDR3 DNA follows: TGTGCCAGCAGTCCTGACAAGAACACTGAAGCTTTCTTT. Protein: CASSPDKNTEAFF.